The 26 T cell receptor beta chains below all came from one sample that was sequenced in a study of control samples from healthy donors and cancer patients. Libraries were prepared by immunoSEQ multiplex PCR; TCRdb keeps only in-frame clonotypes and omits some of them. The sample lists 100,000 to 130,000 clones, about 80% occurring once. Sequences were obtained from blood. Source of these receptors: a man younger than 35 in good health.

This chain joins TRBV5-1 and TRBJ2-7, with D possibly called TRBD1 or TRBD2 (6 bases each). Germline V gene sequence: CDR1 SGHRS, CDR2 YFSETQ. V lost 1 base and J 8 bases, leaving 13 bases between the germline ends. CDR3 length equals 13 residues. CDR3 amino acids: CASSLNWGAQQYV. The DNA for the CDR3 is TGCGCCAGCAGCTTGAATTGGGGGGCGCAGCAGTACGTC.

V gene TRBV4-3 combines with J gene TRBJ1-2; TRBD1 agrees at 7 bases. CDR3 length: 16 residues. The V gene's germline CDR1 is LGHNA and CDR2 YSLEER. V lost 4 bases, J lost 4 bases, and 12 bases stayed unmatched. The CDR3 sequence: CASSPSPRQGVYGYTF. The CDR3 DNA is TGCGCCAGCAGCCCAAGCCCGAGACAGGGAGTCTATGGCTACACCTTC.

This clone was counted a single time. J is TRBJ1-2 and V is TRBV10-1, with a tentative D call TRBD1 (5 bases). V was trimmed by 2 bases and J by 6 bases, leaving 25 bases between them. Per the germline V gene, CDR1 is WNHNN and CDR2 is SYGVQD (reference sequence). CDR3 size: 18 residues. The CDR3 DNA is TGCGCCAGCAGTGAGCGGCCAGACGGAAGGGGAAACTATAATGGCTACACCTTC. As protein: CASSERPDGRGNYNGYTF.

The chain combines TRBV27 with TRBJ2-1; TRBD1 matches 12 bases. This CDR3 spans 16 amino acids. From germline, CDR1 is MNHEY and CDR2 SMNVEV (reference sequence). V was pared by 5 bases and J by 10 bases, with 12 bases of the junction left unmatched. In DNA, the CDR3 is TGTGCCAGCAGTGAGGCGGGACAGGGGGCGATGGAAGAGCAGTTCTTC. Its translation is CASSEAGQGAMEEQFF.

The J gene is TRBJ2-2, the V gene TRBV6-2 or TRBV6-3; possible D gene TRBD1, 5 bases. This CDR3 has 16 residues. Trimming removed 4 bases at V and 0 bases at J, with 12 bases between. From germline, CDR1 is MNHEY and CDR2 SVGEGT. As DNA, the CDR3 is TGTGCCAGCAGTTCCTTGGACACCGCGAACACCGGGGAGCTGTTTTTT. Protein product: CASSSLDTANTGELFF.

The genes are TRBV4-1 and TRBJ2-7, with D unresolved. Germline V CDR1 and CDR2: MGHRA, YSYEKL. The V gene lost 0 bases and the J gene lost 2 bases, with 5 bases spanning the gap. CDR3 length: 13 residues. Here the CDR3 DNA reads TGCGCCAGCAGCCAAGATTTGGCCTACGAGCAGTACGTC. It specifies CASSQDLAYEQYV.

The CDR3 protein is CAISEGTSYEQYF. CDR3 coding DNA: TGTGCCATCAGTGAGGGTACCTCCTACGAGCAGTACTTC. The chain carries TRBV10-3 and TRBJ2-7; no reliable D call. CDR3 length equals 13 residues. Looked up from germline, CDR1 is ENHRY and CDR2 is SYGVKD. Trimming took 2 bases from V and 0 from J, leaving 5 bases between them.

The chain employs TRBV18 and TRBJ2-5, with D perhaps matching TRBD1 or TRBD2 (6 bases each). The CDR3 loop spans 17 amino acids. Looked up from germline, CDR1 is KGHSH and CDR2 is LQKENI. The V end lost 3 bases, the J end lost 0 bases, and 17 bases lay between the germline ends. The CDR3 nucleotides read TGTGCCAGCTCACCGGGAGGAACAGGGAGCTACCAAGAGACCCAGTACTTC. Its protein is CASSPGGTGSYQETQYF. The variable domain in full, completed from reference TRBV18 and TRBJ2-5, reads NAGVMQNPRHLVRRRGQEARLRCSPMKGHSHVYWYRQLPEEGLKFMVYLQKENIIDESGMPKERFSAEFPKEGPSILRIQQVVRGDSAAYFCASSPGGTGSYQETQYFGPGTRLLVL.

The chain links TRBV11-2 to TRBJ2-7; TRBD1 is a possible D gene (6 bases). CDR3 length: 17 amino acids. V was trimmed by 5 bases and J by 3 bases, leaving 23 bases between them. Per the germline V gene, CDR1 is SGHAT and CDR2 is FQNNGV. Here the CDR3 DNA reads TGTGCCAGCAGCCCCATTAACAGGGCTAAGAAAGTCTACGAGCAGTACTTC. As protein: CASSPINRAKKVYEQYF.

The chain carries TRBV6-6 and TRBJ1-5; D is undetermined. Trimming stripped 4 bases from V and 4 bases from J, with 11 bases between. The CDR3 covers 14 residues. The germline V gene has CDR1 MNHNY and CDR2 SVGAGI (reference sequence). The CDR3 spells CASSFQDINQPQHF. In DNA, the CDR3 is TGTGCCAGCAGTTTTCAGGATATTAATCAGCCCCAGCATTTT.

This clone turned up a few times. V is TRBV9 and J is TRBJ2-3, with D perhaps TRBD1 (5 bases). CDR1 is SGDLS and CDR2 is YYNGEE in the germline V gene. The V end lost 0 bases, the J end lost 5 bases, and 13 bases lay between the germline ends. The CDR3 totals 15 residues. The CDR3 here is CASSVGVRAQDTQYF. CDR3 bases: TGTGCCAGCAGCGTAGGAGTCAGGGCTCAAGATACGCAGTATTTT.

V and J are TRBV9 and TRBJ1-6; D unclear. The CDR3 runs to 18 residues. Germline lookup yields CDR1 SGDLS and CDR2 YYNGEE. Trimming left V 4 bases short and J 4 bases short, with 21 bases between. The CDR3 reads CASSLTPDPTHYNSPLHF. Here the CDR3 DNA reads TGTGCCAGCAGCTTAACCCCGGACCCTACCCATTATAATTCACCCCTCCACTTT.

The rearrangement joins TRBV11-2 to TRBJ2-7, with D possibly matching TRBD2 (7 bases). Per germline, CDR1 SGHAT and CDR2 FQNNGV. V gave up 5 bases and J gave up 2 bases, with 16 bases separating them. CDR3 length equals 15 residues. CDR3: CASSRERGGPYEQYV. CDR3 coding DNA: TGTGCCAGCAGCCGCGAAAGGGGGGGCCCCTACGAGCAGTACGTC.

The V call is TRBV28, the J call TRBJ1-5, with unresolved D. The V gene's germline CDR1 is MDHEN and CDR2 SYDVKM. Deletions cut 4 bases from V and 6 bases from J, with 7 bases between. This CDR3 contains 12 residues. The CDR3 sequence is CASSYSIQPQHF. As DNA, the CDR3 is TGTGCCAGCAGTTACAGTATTCAGCCCCAGCATTTT.

V gene TRBV6-5 combines with J gene TRBJ1-1; weak D call: TRBD1 (6 bases). The CDR3 is 14 amino acids. CDR1 MNHEY and CDR2 SVGAGI come from the germline V gene. V dropped 2 bases and J dropped 6 bases, with 13 bases sitting between them. The CDR3 region is CASSYQQQGSEAFF. Written as DNA, the CDR3 is TGTGCCAGCAGTTACCAACAGCAGGGGTCTGAAGCTTTCTTT.

V and J are TRBV30 and TRBJ1-3, with D possibly matching TRBD1 (6 bases). CDR3 length: 15 residues. Germline values: CDR1 GTSNPN, CDR2 SVGIG (reference sequence). Trimming pared 2 bases from V and 4 bases from J, leaving 15 bases between. CDR3 sequence reads: CAWSWLGAEGNTIYF. CDR3 bases: TGTGCCTGGAGTTGGTTGGGGGCGGAGGGAAACACCATATATTTT.

The rearrangement uses TRBV7-9 and TRBJ1-4; perhaps TRBD1 as D (5 bases). This CDR3 has 15 residues. Deletions cut 7 bases from V and 6 bases from J, with 18 bases between. CDR1 is SEHNR and CDR2 is FQNEAQ in the germline V gene (reference sequence). The chain's CDR3 is CASTRLDVGDEKLFF. The CDR3, as DNA: TGTGCCAGCACCCGATTGGACGTAGGGGATGAAAAACTGTTTTTT.

V gene TRBV5-1 combines with J gene TRBJ2-7; 10 nucleotides align to TRBD2. CDR1 and CDR2 from the germline V gene are SGHRS and YFSETQ. With V trimmed by 5 bases and J by 2 bases, 7 bases remained unmatched. The CDR3 covers 15 residues. CDR3 sequence: CASSPTSGVTYEQYF. CDR3 DNA sequence: TGCGCCAGCAGTCCCACTAGCGGGGTAACCTACGAGCAGTACTTC.

The chain couples TRBV24-1 to TRBJ2-5; the D gene is possibly TRBD2 (6 bases). Germline-derived CDR1 and CDR2 are KGHDR and SFDVKD. CDR3 length: 15 amino acids. The V gene lost 4 bases and the J gene lost 0 bases, with 11 bases spanning the gap. The CDR3 here is CATSEGDSDQETQYF. The CDR3 nucleotides read TGTGCCACCAGTGAGGGGGACTCCGACCAAGAGACCCAGTACTTC.

The rearrangement uses TRBV7-6 and TRBJ1-3, with TRBD1 identical over 7 bases. With 5 bases clipped from V and 4 bases from J, the junction kept 5 bases outside the gene matches. This CDR3 has 14 residues. Germline V gene sequence: CDR1 SGHVS, CDR2 FNYEAQ. The CDR3 nucleotides are TGTGCCAGCAGCCGACAGGGCGGGGGAAACACCATATATTTT. It encodes CASSRQGGGNTIYF.

A word on this clone: The same CDR3 is also encoded by other DNA sequences in this sample. This sequence joins TRBV4-3 and TRBJ1-2, with D unclear. The length of the CDR3 is 15 residues. CDR1 LGHNA and CDR2 YSLEER come from the germline V gene. V was cut by 4 bases and J by 0 bases, with 12 bases left in between. The CDR3 loop is CASSPNRGTNYGYTF. CDR3 coding DNA: TGCGCCAGCAGCCCAAACAGAGGGACTAACTATGGCTACACCTTC.

The chain combines TRBV6-5 with TRBJ1-1; D unclear. The germline gives CDR1 MNHEY, CDR2 SVGAGI. This CDR3 is 14 amino acids long. Between the trimmed V and J ends, which lost 0 bases and 0 bases, there was a span of 5 bases. CDR3 region: CASSYSPLNTEAFF. The CDR3 DNA sequence: TGTGCCAGCAGTTACTCTCCGTTGAACACTGAAGCTTTCTTT.

The rearrangement joins TRBV28 to TRBJ2-4, with D possibly being TRBD2 (7 bases). Trimming removed 6 bases at V and 5 bases at J, with 17 bases between. Per germline, CDR1 MDHEN and CDR2 SYDVKM. This CDR3 contains 15 residues. The CDR3 nucleotides are TGTGCCAGCAGCCGGGTGGGGGAGGGGGAAAACATTCAGTACTTC. Amino acids: CASSRVGEGENIQYF.

This rearrangement joins TRBV5-1 to TRBJ1-2; 7 nucleotides align to TRBD1. Germline CDR1 SGHRS, CDR2 YFSETQ. The CDR3 runs to 15 residues. With 2 bases clipped from V and 0 bases from J, the junction kept 4 bases outside the gene matches. The CDR3, as DNA: TGCGCCAGCAGCTTATTGGGACAGACTAACTATGGCTACACCTTC. Its translation is CASSLLGQTNYGYTF.

V is TRBV2 and J is TRBJ1-2; 7 bases are shared with TRBD1. The V and J ends lost 5 bases and 4 bases, in that order; junction bases with no gene match: 10. Germline CDR1 SNHLY, CDR2 FYNNEI. This CDR3 has 15 residues. The CDR3 region is CASSYAQGVAYGYTF. CDR3 nucleotides: TGTGCCAGCAGTTACGCTCAGGGGGTGGCCTATGGCTACACCTTC.

The sample holds a few counts of this clone. V is TRBV6-5 and J is TRBJ2-1; 7 nucleotides align to TRBD2. V lost 6 bases to trimming and J lost 4 bases; unmatched junction nucleotides: 9. In germline, CDR1 is MNHEY, CDR2 SVGAGI. The CDR3 totals 15 residues. The CDR3 spells CASREGAGPYNEQFF. The CDR3, as DNA: TGTGCCAGCAGGGAGGGAGCGGGGCCTTACAATGAGCAGTTCTTC.